The 22 T cell receptor beta chains given below trace back to one sample, sequenced in a study of cytomegalovirus exposure and HLA in healthy donors listed by TCRdb under 2017. Library preparation was by the immunoSEQ multiplex PCR assay. A mixture of 60 forward primers for TCR Vbeta segments and 13 reverse primers for TCR Jbeta segments was used in the multiplex PCR. TCRdb limited this immuneACCESS table to in-frame rearrangements with V and J called. A share of clones is missing; checked studies link under half to unresolved V genes, and the rest is unexplained. In this sample the table shows around 100,000 clones, roughly 80% of which occur a single time. About 5% of the sample is in the top ten clones. Sequencing was carried out using PBMCs. These receptors were collected from a woman in her thirties in good health and CMV-seropositive.

The V call is TRBV9, the J call TRBJ2-1; TRBD1 aligns across 7 bases. Germline V gene sequence: CDR1 SGDLS, CDR2 YYNGEE. V shed 3 bases, J shed 8 bases, and the junction held 8 bases outside the gene matches. The CDR3 sequence is 14 residues long. The DNA for the CDR3 is TGTGCCAGCAGCGACCGGGACAGCCTCGATGAGCAGTTCTTC. This translates into CASSDRDSLDEQFF.

This rearrangement joins TRBV7-2 to TRBJ2-7; 7 bases map to TRBD2. The CDR3 runs to 15 residues. J was trimmed by 2 bases and V by 5 bases; bases with no gene match: 9. CDR1 and CDR2 from the germline V gene are SGHTA and FQGNSA. DNA of the CDR3: TGTGCCAGCAGCAATACGCGGGGGTTTACCTACGAGCAGTACTTC. Amino acid sequence: CASSNTRGFTYEQYF.

This chain joins TRBV29-1 and TRBJ2-7; D is uncertain. The germline CDR1 and CDR2 sequences are SQVTM and ANQGSEA. This CDR3 has 13 amino acids. V was trimmed by 6 bases and J by 3 bases, leaving 15 bases between them. The CDR3 bases are TGCAGCGTGGTAACTCCAACCCGCTACGAGCAGTACTTC. It translates to CSVVTPTRYEQYF.

The genes are TRBV7-2 and TRBJ1-5; the match to TRBD1 covers 8 bases. Germline lookup yields CDR1 SGHTA and CDR2 FQGNSA. The length of the CDR3 is 15 residues. J lost 8 bases, V lost 4 bases, and 10 bases had no gene match. In nucleotides, the CDR3 is TGTGCCAGCAGCTACGGACAGGGCGGGGGTGAGCCCCAGCATTTT. Translation: CASSYGQGGGEPQHF.

The chain combines TRBV10-1 with TRBJ2-3; maybe TRBD2 (5 bases). Trimming removed 3 bases at V and 3 bases at J, with 10 bases between. Germline V gene sequence: CDR1 WNHNN, CDR2 SYGVQD (reference sequence). There are 14 residues in the CDR3. DNA of the CDR3: TGCGCCAGCAGTGATTTACTAGTAACAGATACGCAGTATTTT. Translating it yields CASSDLLVTDTQYF.

This clone was observed a handful of times. V and J are TRBV13 and TRBJ1-2; 8 bases match TRBD1. The CDR3 extends over 16 amino acids. V shed 5 bases and J 5 bases; nucleotides not matched to a gene: 13. The germline gives CDR1 PRHDT, CDR2 FYEKMQ (reference sequence). CDR3 DNA: TGTGCCAGCAGCCAATCCGATACGGACAGGGCTTATGGCTACACCTTC. It yields the protein CASSQSDTDRAYGYTF.

V usage is TRBV19 and J usage is TRBJ2-2; 10 positions agree with TRBD2. With V trimmed by 6 bases and J by 8 bases, 6 bases remained unmatched. CDR3 length: 14 residues. The germline V gene has CDR1 LNHDA and CDR2 SQIVND (reference sequence). For the CDR3, the DNA is TGTGCCAGTAGAGCTAGCGGGAGCGCTGGGGAGCTGTTTTTT. Protein product: CASRASGSAGELFF.

Note on this clone: Other DNA sequences of this sample code for an identical CDR3. This chain uses TRBV30 with TRBJ1-1, with 7 bases fitting TRBD1. Germline V CDR1 and CDR2: GTSNPN, SVGIG (reference sequence). Trimming cost V 1 base and J 2 bases; bases outside gene matches: 1. This CDR3 has 13 amino acids. The CDR3 here is CAWSGQGNTEAFF. The CDR3 DNA is TGTGCCTGGAGTGGACAGGGTAACACTGAAGCTTTCTTT. The full variable domain, in which reference TRBV30 and TRBJ1-1 provide the parts outside the CDR3, is SQTIHQWPATLVQPVGSPLSLECTVEGTSNPNLYWYRQAAGRGLQLLFYSVGIGQISSEVPQNLSASRPQDRQFILSSKKLLLSDSGFYLCAWSGQGNTEAFFGQGTRLTVV.

The chain links TRBV10-2 to TRBJ2-7; 10 positions match TRBD1. CDR3 length: 14 residues. The ends lost 7 bases at V and 5 bases at J; junction bases unmatched: 8. Per the germline V gene, CDR1 is WSHSY and CDR2 is SAAADI. The CDR3 DNA reads as TGCGCCAGCAATACTGACAGGGGGCCCAACGAGCAGTACTTC. Its translation is CASNTDRGPNEQYF.

Regarding this clone: The junction and the germline gene differ at one end; a read error may be behind it. The rearrangement uses TRBV10-3 and TRBJ2-2, with D perhaps TRBD2 (6 bases). The CDR3 consists of 16 residues. From germline, CDR1 is ENHRY and CDR2 SYGVKD. CDR3 nucleotide sequence: TGTGCCATCAGTGAAACCCCGGAGGGGAAAACCGGGGAGCCGTTTTTT. Residues: CAISETPEGKTGEPFF.

This clone has only a few counts. The chain has TRBV2 and TRBJ1-4, with TRBD1 matching 10 bases. CDR1 and CDR2 (germline): SNHLY, FYNNEI. There are 15 residues in the CDR3. V lost 6 bases, J lost 8 bases, and 9 bases stayed unmatched. CDR3 nucleotide sequence: TGTGCCAGCAGCAGACAGGGGGCCTTCTTCGAAAAACTGTTTTTT. Translating gives CASSRQGAFFEKLFF. Using reference TRBV2 and TRBJ1-4 for the parts outside the CDR3, the full variable domain is EPEVTQTPSHQVTQMGQEVILRCVPISNHLYFYWYRQILGQKVEFLVSFYNNEISEKSEIFDDQFSVERPDGSNFTLKIRSTKLEDSAMYFCASSRQGAFFEKLFFGSGTQLSVL.

The chain carries TRBV2 and TRBJ2-2; D may be TRBD1 (7 bases). Germline V CDR1 and CDR2: SNHLY, FYNNEI. There are 15 residues in the CDR3. V shed 6 bases and J shed 6 bases, with 17 bases lying between them. The CDR3 spells CASSVNRGGSGELFF. CDR3 DNA sequence: TGTGCCAGCAGCGTAAACAGGGGAGGATCCGGGGAGCTGTTTTTT.

This chain links TRBV28 with TRBJ1-2; 9 bases map to TRBD1. The CDR3 length is 18 residues. Trimming took 3 bases from V and 0 from J; bases not matched to a gene: 11. Germline CDR1 MDHEN, CDR2 SYDVKM. CDR3 amino acids: CASSFVWDREEANYGYTF. CDR3 sequence (DNA): TGTGCCAGCAGTTTCGTGTGGGACAGGGAAGAGGCTAACTATGGCTACACCTTC.

The sample holds one count of this clone. The chain carries TRBV6-1 and TRBJ2-7; no firm D call. Between the trimmed V and J ends, which lost 7 bases and 2 bases, there was a span of 15 bases. This CDR3 comprises 14 residues. Germline lookup yields CDR1 MNHNS and CDR2 SASEGT. The CDR3 region has the DNA TGTGCCAGCACGCTCCAGCGAACCACCTACGAGCAGTACTTC. Translating it yields CASTLQRTTYEQYF.

This rearrangement joins TRBV6-1 to TRBJ2-3; 9 bases match TRBD2. V dropped 4 bases and J dropped 2; count of bases not matched to a gene: 7. The germline CDR1 and CDR2 sequences are MNHNS and SASEGT. The CDR3 consists of 16 residues. The CDR3 loop is CASSGLSGRATDTQYF. CDR3 sequence (DNA): TGTGCCAGCAGTGGTCTTAGCGGGAGAGCCACAGATACGCAGTATTTT.

The genes are TRBV4-1 and TRBJ1-6, with D possibly matching TRBD1 (6 bases). The germline gives CDR1 MGHRA, CDR2 YSYEKL. V dropped 4 bases and J dropped 7 bases, with 17 bases sitting between them. The CDR3 totals 16 residues. Here the CDR3 reads CASSRESQGMNSPLHF. The DNA for the CDR3 is TGCGCCAGCAGCCGGGAATCACAGGGTATGAATTCACCCCTCCACTTT.

The chain is built from TRBV2 and TRBJ2-2; D not certain. Deletions cut 7 bases from V and 4 bases from J, with 13 bases between. The CDR3 extends over 14 amino acids. Germline lookup yields CDR1 SNHLY and CDR2 FYNNEI. DNA of the CDR3: TGTGCCAGCAAATATCAGTCTGGCACCGGGGAGCTGTTTTTT. It yields the protein CASKYQSGTGELFF.

This clone is a singleton in its sample. The chain joins TRBV10-3 to TRBJ2-3; TRBD2 matches 10 bases. V shed 0 bases, J shed 0 bases, and the junction held 0 bases outside the gene matches. Germline assignment: CDR1 ENHRY and CDR2 SYGVKD. This CDR3 has 16 residues. The CDR3 is CAISESSGGSTDTQYF. For the CDR3, the DNA is TGTGCCATCAGTGAGTCTAGCGGGGGGAGCACAGATACGCAGTATTTT.

The J gene is TRBJ2-5, the V gene TRBV7-9, with D uncertain. The DNA end favors TRBJ2-7, so the J call may be wrong. This CDR3 spans 12 amino acids. Germline-derived CDR1 and CDR2 are SEHNR and FQNEAQ (reference sequence). The CDR3 coding sequence is TGTGCCAGCAGCTTAGTCCAAAACGAGCAGTACTTC. Translation gives CASSLVQNEQYF.

The chain recombines TRBV2 with TRBJ1-5; 7 nucleotides match TRBD1. The CDR3 runs to 14 residues. Germline V lookup: CDR1 SNHLY, CDR2 FYNNEI. V gave up 5 bases and J gave up 3 bases; unmatched junction bases: 4. Here the CDR3 DNA reads TGTGCCAGCAGTTCGGACAGGAACAATCAGCCCCAGCATTTT. Translated: CASSSDRNNQPQHF. Variable domain in full (rest from reference TRBV2 and TRBJ1-5): EPEVTQTPSHQVTQMGQEVILRCVPISNHLYFYWYRQILGQKVEFLVSFYNNEISEKSEIFDDQFSVERPDGSNFTLKIRSTKLEDSAMYFCASSSDRNNQPQHFGDGTRLSIL.

V and J are TRBV29-1 and TRBJ1-1, with D unresolved. The length of the CDR3 is 13 residues. From germline, CDR1 is SQVTM and CDR2 ANQGSEA. V dropped 7 bases and J dropped 0 bases, with 12 bases sitting between them. Written as DNA, the CDR3 is TGCAGCGGGGCGGACTGGATGAACACTGAAGCTTTCTTT. The encoded protein is CSGADWMNTEAFF.

V gene TRBV2 combines with J gene TRBJ2-3; 8 bases agree with TRBD1. The CDR3 is 14 residues long. CDR1 and CDR2 (germline): SNHLY, FYNNEI. J lost 10 bases, V lost 6 bases, and 12 bases had no gene match. The CDR3 sequence is CASRTGQALDAQYF. DNA of the CDR3: TGTGCCAGCAGGACGGGACAGGCGCTAGACGCGCAGTATTTT. Full variable domain (remainder filled in from reference TRBV2 and TRBJ2-3): EPEVTQTPSHQVTQMGQEVILRCVPISNHLYFYWYRQILGQKVEFLVSFYNNEISEKSEIFDDQFSVERPDGSNFTLKIRSTKLEDSAMYFCASRTGQALDAQYFGPGTRLTVL.